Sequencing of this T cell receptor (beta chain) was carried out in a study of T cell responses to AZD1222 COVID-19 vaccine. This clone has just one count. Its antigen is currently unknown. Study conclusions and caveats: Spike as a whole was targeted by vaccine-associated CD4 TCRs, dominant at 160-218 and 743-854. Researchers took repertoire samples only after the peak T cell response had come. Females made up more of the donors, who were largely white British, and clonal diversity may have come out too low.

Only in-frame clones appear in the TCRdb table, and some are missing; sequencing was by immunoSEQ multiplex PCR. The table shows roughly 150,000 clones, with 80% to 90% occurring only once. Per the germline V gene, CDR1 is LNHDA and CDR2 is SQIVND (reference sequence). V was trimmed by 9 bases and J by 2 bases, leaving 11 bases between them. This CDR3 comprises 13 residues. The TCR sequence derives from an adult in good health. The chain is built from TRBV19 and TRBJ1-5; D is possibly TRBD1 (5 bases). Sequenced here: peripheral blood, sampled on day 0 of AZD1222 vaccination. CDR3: CASAGVGNQPQHF. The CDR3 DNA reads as TGTGCCAGCGCGGGGGTGGGCAATCAGCCCCAGCATTTT.